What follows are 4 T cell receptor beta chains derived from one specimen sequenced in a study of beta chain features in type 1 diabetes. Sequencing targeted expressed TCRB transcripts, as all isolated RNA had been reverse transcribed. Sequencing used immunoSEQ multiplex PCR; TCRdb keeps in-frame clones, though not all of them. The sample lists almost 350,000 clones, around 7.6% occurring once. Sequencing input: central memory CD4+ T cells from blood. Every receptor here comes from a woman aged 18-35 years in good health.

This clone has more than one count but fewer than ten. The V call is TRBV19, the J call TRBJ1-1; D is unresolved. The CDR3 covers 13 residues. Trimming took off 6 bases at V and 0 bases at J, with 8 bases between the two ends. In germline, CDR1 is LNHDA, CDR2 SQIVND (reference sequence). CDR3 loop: CASSPMVNTEAFF. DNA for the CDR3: TGTGCCAGTAGCCCTATGGTGAACACTGAAGCTTTCTTT. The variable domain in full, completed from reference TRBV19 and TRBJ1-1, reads DGGITQSPKYLFRKEGQNVTLSCEQNLNHDAMYWYRQDPGQGLRLIYYSQIVNDFQKGDIAEGYSVSREKKESFPLTVTSAQKNPTAFYLCASSPMVNTEAFFGQGTRLTVV.

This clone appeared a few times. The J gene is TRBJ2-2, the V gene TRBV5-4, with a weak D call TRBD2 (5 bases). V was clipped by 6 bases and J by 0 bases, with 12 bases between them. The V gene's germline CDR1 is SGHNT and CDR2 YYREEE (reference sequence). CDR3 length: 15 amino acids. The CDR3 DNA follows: TGTGCCAGCAAGGTTGACGGGACGAACACCGGGGAGCTGTTTTTT. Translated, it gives CASKVDGTNTGELFF.

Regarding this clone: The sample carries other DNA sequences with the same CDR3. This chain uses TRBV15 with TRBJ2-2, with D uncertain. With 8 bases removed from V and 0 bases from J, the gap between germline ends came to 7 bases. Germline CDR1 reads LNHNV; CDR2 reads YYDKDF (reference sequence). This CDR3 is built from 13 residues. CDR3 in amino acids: CATSRSNTGELFF. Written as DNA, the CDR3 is TGTGCCACCTCCCGTTCGAACACCGGGGAGCTGTTTTTT. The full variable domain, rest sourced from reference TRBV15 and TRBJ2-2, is DAMVIQNPRYQVTQFGKPVTLSCSQTLNHNVMYWYQQKSSQAPKLLFHYYDKDFNNEADTPDNFQSRRPNTSFCFLDIRSPGLGDTAMYLCATSRSNTGELFFGEGSRLTVL.

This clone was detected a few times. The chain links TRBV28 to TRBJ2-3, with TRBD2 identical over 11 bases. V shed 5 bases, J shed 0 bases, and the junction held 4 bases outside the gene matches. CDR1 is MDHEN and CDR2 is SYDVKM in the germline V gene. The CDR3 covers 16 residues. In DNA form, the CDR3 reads TGTGCCAGCAGTACCTGGACTAGCGGGAGCACAGATACGCAGTATTTT. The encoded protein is CASSTWTSGSTDTQYF. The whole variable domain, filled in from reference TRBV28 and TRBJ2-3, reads DVKVTQSSRYLVKRTGEKVFLECVQDMDHENMFWYRQDPGLGLRLIYFSYDVKMKEKGDIPEGYSVSREKKERFSLILESASTNQTSMYLCASSTWTSGSTDTQYFGPGTRLTVL.